These T cell receptor beta chains were read from a single sample in a study of OX40 agonist ivuxolimab in advanced cancers. Profiled with immunoSEQ multiplex PCR; TCRdb holds only in-frame clones, not every one. The data show over 85,000 clones, around 90% seen once. The input for sequencing was CD4+ or CD8+ T cells sorted from blood, taken in a trial of the OX40 agonist ivuxolimab. These TCRs come from an adult with an advanced solid tumor such as melanoma, head and neck, liver or kidney cancer. CDR3s include the opening cysteine and the closing phenylalanine or tryptophan. D genes are given only for firm matches. Only part of the rows carry a size: once, few, many, or a class if the clone is expanded.

d_gene | j_gene | abundance | v_gene | CDR3aa | CDR3nt
NA | TRBJ2-2 | medium-sized | TRBV5-4 | CASSQDYSSGELFF | TGTGCCAGCAGCCAAGACTACTCCTCCGGGGAGCTGTTTTTT
NA | TRBJ2-3 | NA | TRBV2 | CASSEARDTQYF | TGTGCCAGCAGTGAAGCTAGGGATACGCAGTATTTT
TRBD2 | TRBJ2-5 | NA | TRBV7-2 | CASSPSGGQETQYF | TGTGCCAGCAGTCCTAGCGGGGGCCAAGAGACCCAGTACTTC
NA | TRBJ2-5 | NA | TRBV18 | CASSPPAGVETQYF | TGTGCCAGCTCACCACCGGCAGGGGTGGAGACCCAGTACTTC
NA | TRBJ2-3 | NA | TRBV18 | CASSPPGPAGTDTQYF | TGTGCCAGCTCACCTCCCGGGCCGGCGGGCACAGATACGCAGTATTTT
TRBD1 | TRBJ2-2 | NA | TRBV4-2 | CASSPLPGTGGSGELFF | TGTGCCAGCAGCCCGCTTCCCGGGACAGGGGGGAGCGGGGAGCTGTTTTTT
TRBD1 | TRBJ2-2 | NA | TRBV7-3 | CASSSTDRAGELFF | TGTGCCAGCAGCTCAACGGACAGGGCTGGGGAGCTGTTTTTT
NA | TRBJ1-1 | few | TRBV9 | CASSSTVNTEAFF | TGTGCCAGCAGTTCGACGGTTAACACTGAAGCTTTCTTT
NA | TRBJ1-2 | NA | TRBV6-1 | CASSDLIKGVYGYTF | TGTGCCAGCAGTGATCTCATCAAGGGGGTTTATGGCTACACCTTC
TRBD2 | TRBJ2-2 | NA | TRBV4-3 | CASSQGSGGPGTGELFF | TGCGCCAGCAGCCAGGGGAGCGGGGGCCCGGGTACCGGGGAGCTGTTTTTT
TRBD2 | TRBJ2-7 | NA | TRBV5-8 | CASSTGLAEHSYEQYF | TGTGCCAGCAGCACGGGACTAGCGGAACACTCCTACGAGCAGTACTTC
TRBD1 | TRBJ1-2 | NA | TRBV29-1 | CSGGQGDYGYTF | TGCAGCGGGGGACAGGGGGACTATGGCTACACCTTC
TRBD1 | TRBJ1-5 | NA | TRBV18 | CASSPDRVGNNQPQHF | TGTGCCAGCTCACCGGACAGGGTGGGAAACAATCAGCCCCAGCATTTT
NA | TRBJ2-1 | NA | TRBV6-5 | CASRPSGGNYNEQFF | TGTGCCAGCAGGCCTAGTGGGGGGAATTACAATGAGCAGTTCTTC
NA | TRBJ1-1 | few | TRBV2 | CASSDRDIKAFF | TGTGCCAGCAGTGACCGGGACATTAAAGCTTTCTTT
NA | TRBJ2-7 | once | TRBV5-1 | CASRHGAYEQYF | TGCGCCAGCAGGCACGGAGCCTACGAGCAGTACTTC
NA | TRBJ2-5 | once | TRBV2 | CASRAVETQYF | TGTGCCAGCAGGGCTGTAGAGACCCAGTACTTC
NA | TRBJ1-5 | NA | TRBV7-2 | CASSLVQGPQHF | TGTGCCAGCAGCTTAGTGCAGGGGCCCCAGCATTTT
TRBD1 | TRBJ2-1 | NA | TRBV7-9 | CASKGTGSYNEQFF | TGTGCCAGCAAGGGGACAGGCTCCTACAATGAGCAGTTCTTC
TRBD1 | TRBJ2-4 | NA | TRBV11-2 | CASSSTDRGLAGNIQYF | TGTGCCAGCAGCTCTACGGACAGGGGGCTCGCTGGAAACATTCAGTACTTC
NA | TRBJ2-3 | NA | TRBV5-4 | CASSLGGLSTDTQYF | TGTGCCAGCAGCTTGGGGGGTCTAAGCACAGATACGCAGTATTTT
TRBD1 | TRBJ2-7 | NA | TRBV2 | CASSGQGYEQYF | TGTGCCAGCAGTGGACAGGGCTACGAGCAGTACTTC
TRBD2 | TRBJ2-3 | NA | TRBV7-9 | CASSSSGTSGVSDTQYF | TGTGCCAGCAGCTCGTCCGGGACTAGTGGGGTTTCAGATACGCAGTATTTT
TRBD2 | TRBJ2-1 | NA | TRBV18 | CASSPASGGLVEQFF | TGTGCCAGCTCCCCGGCTAGCGGGGGTCTAGTGGAGCAGTTCTTC
TRBD1 | TRBJ1-4 | NA | TRBV5-4 | CASSGTGGNNEKLFF | TGTGCCAGCAGCGGGACAGGGGGCAATAATGAAAAACTGTTTTTT
NA | TRBJ1-2 | NA | TRBV5-1 | CASSWDTQRGYGYTF | TGCGCCAGCAGCTGGGACACACAACGAGGCTATGGCTACACCTTC
NA | TRBJ1-6 | few | TRBV6-1 | CASSFRNSPLHF | TGTGCCAGCAGTTTTAGAAATTCACCCCTCCACTTT
NA | TRBJ1-1 | NA | TRBV6-5 | CASSPSTVILVEAFF | TGTGCCAGCAGTCCCTCGACAGTAATTCTGGTAGAAGCTTTCTTT
NA | TRBJ2-2 | NA | TRBV5-6 | CASSRRGLLNTGELFF | TGTGCCAGCAGCCGCCGGGGACTTCTGAACACCGGGGAGCTGTTTTTT